Each of the 4 T cell receptor beta chains below was sequenced from the same sample in a study of vaccination effects on CD4 cells after COVID-19. Data came from immunoSEQ multiplex PCR; TCRdb stores just in-frame clones and leaves some out. The table lists 20,000 to 30,000 clones, approximately 70% of them singletons. These receptors have no known antigen. Antigen-specific CD4+ T cells were expanded with viral peptide pools in the ViraFEST assay before sequencing. CD4+ T cell isolation took place after 10 days of culture. Two doses of either BNT162b2 or mRNA-1273 were given to each participant. The starting material was CD4+ T cells from PBMCs cultured with SARS-CoV-2 spike peptides, obtained after COVID-19 vaccination. Receptors originate from a human donor who received a COVID-19 vaccine.

This rearrangement joins TRBV25-1 to TRBJ1-5; the D is unclear. CDR1 is MGHDK and CDR2 is SYGVNS in the germline V gene. V shed 3 bases and J shed 7 bases, with 10 bases lying between them. The CDR3 consists of 13 residues. CDR3 amino acids: CASSEWVGQPQHF. In DNA, the CDR3 is TGTGCCAGCAGTGAGTGGGTCGGACAGCCCCAGCATTTT.

V is TRBV7-2 and J is TRBJ2-7; a weak D match, TRBD2 (5 bases). CDR3 length equals 14 residues. Germline lookup yields CDR1 SGHTA and CDR2 FQGNSA. V was shortened by 2 bases and J by 3 bases, with 11 bases between the two germline ends. CDR3: CASSLRSANYEQYF. In DNA, the CDR3 is TGTGCCAGCAGCTTACGTAGCGCAAACTACGAGCAGTACTTC.

The genes are TRBV5-4 and TRBJ2-3, with 10 bases that match TRBD2. The V gene end was trimmed by 0 bases and the J gene end by 4 bases; junction bases not matched to a gene: 2. CDR1 is SGHNT, CDR2 YYREEE, per germline (reference sequence). The CDR3 totals 15 residues. CDR3 protein: CASSLGLAGADTQYF. CDR3 DNA: TGTGCCAGCAGCTTGGGGCTAGCGGGGGCAGATACGCAGTATTTT.

This clone was picked up a small number of times. This chain uses TRBV6-1 with TRBJ1-2, with D uncertain. Germline V gene lookup returns CDR1 MNHNS and CDR2 SASEGT. The CDR3 sequence is 13 residues long. V lost 2 bases and J 2 bases, leaving 6 bases between the germline ends. The CDR3 protein is CASSEQTNYGYTF. Written as DNA, the CDR3 is TGTGCCAGCAGTGAACAGACAAACTATGGCTACACCTTC.